This T cell receptor (beta chain) was found in a study of control samples from healthy donors and cancer patients. The germline V gene has CDR1 SGDLS and CDR2 YYNGEE. The V gene end was trimmed by 1 base and the J gene end by 4 bases; junction bases not matched to a gene: 6. The CDR3 runs 15 residues. The data were produced by immunoSEQ multiplex PCR, yet TCRdb's version contains in-frame clones alone and is incomplete. The table has 150,000 to 180,000 clones, approximately 93% seen once. This rearrangement joins TRBV9 to TRBJ1-1; 8 nucleotides align to TRBD1. The sequencing input was blood. This sequence originates from a middle-aged man in good health. For the CDR3, the DNA is TGTGCCAGCAGCGTAAGCCAGGGGGCGATCACTGAAGCTTTCTTT. This gives the protein CASSVSQGAITEAFF.